The T cell receptor (beta chain) under discussion was sequenced for a study of technical replicates of blood from a few donors. The assay was immunoSEQ multiplex PCR, and TCRdb's table has in-frame clones only and misses some. Seen here are tens of thousands of clones, 92% observed once, and the top ten hold roughly 3.9%. This TCR came from a human donor in good health. Some clones in this sample may be carry-over from other donors' samples. Material: PBMCs.

CDR3 DNA: TGCGCCAGCAGCCCCGGGACTTATTTCACCGGGGAGCTGTTTTTT. Residues: CASSPGTYFTGELFF. V usage is TRBV4-3 and J usage is TRBJ2-2; D may be TRBD2 (6 bases). The CDR3 loop spans 15 amino acids. Trimming stripped 4 bases from V and 4 bases from J, with 13 bases between. Germline assignment: CDR1 LGHNA and CDR2 YSLEER.